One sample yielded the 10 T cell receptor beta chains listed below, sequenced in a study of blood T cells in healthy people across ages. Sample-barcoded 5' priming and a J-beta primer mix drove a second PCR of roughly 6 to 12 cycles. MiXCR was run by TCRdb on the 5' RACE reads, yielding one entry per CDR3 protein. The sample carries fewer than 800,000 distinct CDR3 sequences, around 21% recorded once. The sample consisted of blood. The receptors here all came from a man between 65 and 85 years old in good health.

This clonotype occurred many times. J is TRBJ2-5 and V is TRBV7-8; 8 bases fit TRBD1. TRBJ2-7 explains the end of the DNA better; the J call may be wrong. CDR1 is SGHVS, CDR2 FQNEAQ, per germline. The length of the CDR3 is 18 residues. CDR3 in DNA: TGTGCCAGCAGCTTTGTGCCTGATCCGGGACAGGACTCCTACGAGCAGTACTTC. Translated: CASSFVPDPGQDSYEQYF.

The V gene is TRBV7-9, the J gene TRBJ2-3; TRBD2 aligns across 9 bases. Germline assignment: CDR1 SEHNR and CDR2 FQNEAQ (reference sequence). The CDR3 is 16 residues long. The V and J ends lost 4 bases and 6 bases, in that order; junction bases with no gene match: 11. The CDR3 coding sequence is TGTGCCAGCAGCTCTGCTAGCGGGGCACCTCACGATACGCAGTATTTT. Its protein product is CASSSASGAPHDTQYF.

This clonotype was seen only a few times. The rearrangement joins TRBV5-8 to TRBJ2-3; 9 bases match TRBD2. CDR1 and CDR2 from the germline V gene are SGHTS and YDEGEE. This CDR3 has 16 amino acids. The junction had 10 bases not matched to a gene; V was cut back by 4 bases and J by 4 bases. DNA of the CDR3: TGTGCCAGCAGCCTTACCGGGACTAGCAGCCCAGATACGCAGTATTTT. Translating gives CASSLTGTSSPDTQYF. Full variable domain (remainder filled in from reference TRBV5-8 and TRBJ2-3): EAGVTQSPTHLIKTRGQQATLRCSPISGHTSVYWYQQALGLGLQFLLWYDEGEERNRGNFPPRFSGRQFPNYSSELNVNALELEDSALYLCASSLTGTSSPDTQYFGPGTRLTVL.

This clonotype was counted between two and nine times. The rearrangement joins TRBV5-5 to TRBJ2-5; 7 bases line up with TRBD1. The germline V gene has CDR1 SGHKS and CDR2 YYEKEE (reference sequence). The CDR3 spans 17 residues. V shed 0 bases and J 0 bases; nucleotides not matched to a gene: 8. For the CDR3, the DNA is TGTGCCAGCAGCTTGGGAGGGGGCAGGGGGTACCAAGAGACCCAGTACTTC. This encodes CASSLGGGRGYQETQYF.

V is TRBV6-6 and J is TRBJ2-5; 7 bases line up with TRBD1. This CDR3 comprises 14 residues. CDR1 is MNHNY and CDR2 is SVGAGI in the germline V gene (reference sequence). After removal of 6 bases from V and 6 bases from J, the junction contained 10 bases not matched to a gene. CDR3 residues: CASSNTDRVQTQYF. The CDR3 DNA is TGTGCCAGCAGCAACACCGACAGGGTACAGACCCAGTACTTC.

The CDR3: CASSPSGHATNEKLFF. The CDR3, as DNA: TGCGCCAGCAGCCCATCGGGACATGCAACTAATGAAAAACTGTTTTTT. The rearrangement uses TRBV4-1 and TRBJ1-4; D is possibly TRBD1 (6 bases). CDR1 MGHRA and CDR2 YSYEKL come from the germline V gene. V was shortened by 4 bases and J by 0 bases, with 12 bases between the two germline ends. This CDR3 is 16 amino acids long.

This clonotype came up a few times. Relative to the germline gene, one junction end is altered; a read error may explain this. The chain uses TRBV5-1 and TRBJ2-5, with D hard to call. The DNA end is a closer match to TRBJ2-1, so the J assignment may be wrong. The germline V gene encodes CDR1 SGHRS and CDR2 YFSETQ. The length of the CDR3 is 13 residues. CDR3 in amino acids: CTSSARVNNEQFF. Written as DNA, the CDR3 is TGCACCAGCAGCGCTAGAGTGAACAATGAGCAGTTCTTC.

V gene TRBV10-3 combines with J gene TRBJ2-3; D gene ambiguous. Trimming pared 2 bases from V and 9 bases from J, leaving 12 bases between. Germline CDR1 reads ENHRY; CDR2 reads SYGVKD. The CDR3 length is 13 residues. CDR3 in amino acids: CAISEGHPNTQYF. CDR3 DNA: TGTGCCATCAGTGAGGGGCACCCAAACACGCAGTATTTT.

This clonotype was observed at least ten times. CDR3 sequence: CASSPRSLAAKNIQYF. The CDR3 DNA follows: TGTGCCAGCAGCCCACGAAGTCTAGCGGCCAAAAACATTCAGTACTTC. The chain employs TRBV7-8 and TRBJ2-4; perhaps TRBD2 as D (6 bases). The germline V and J ends were trimmed by 5 bases and 1 base, with 15 bases remaining between them. The CDR3 has 16 amino acids. Germline loops: CDR1 SGHVS, CDR2 FQNEAQ.

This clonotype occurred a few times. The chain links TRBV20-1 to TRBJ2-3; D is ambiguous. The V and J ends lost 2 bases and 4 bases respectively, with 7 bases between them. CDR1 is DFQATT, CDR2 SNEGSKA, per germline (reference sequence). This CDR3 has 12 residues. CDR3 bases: TGCAGTGCTAGACTGTCTTCAGATACGCAGTATTTT. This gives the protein CSARLSSDTQYF.